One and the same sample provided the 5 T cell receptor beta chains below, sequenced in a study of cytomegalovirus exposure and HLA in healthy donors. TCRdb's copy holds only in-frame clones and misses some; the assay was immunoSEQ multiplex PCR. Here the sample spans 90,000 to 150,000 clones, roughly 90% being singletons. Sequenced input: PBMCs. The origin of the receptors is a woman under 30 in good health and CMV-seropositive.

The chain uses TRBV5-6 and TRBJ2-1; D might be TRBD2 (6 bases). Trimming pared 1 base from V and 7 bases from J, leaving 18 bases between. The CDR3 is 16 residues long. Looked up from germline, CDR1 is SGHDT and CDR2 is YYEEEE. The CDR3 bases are TGTGCCAGCAGCTTGAGAAGGGACTCCGGAACGAATGAGCAGTTCTTC. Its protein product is CASSLRRDSGTNEQFF. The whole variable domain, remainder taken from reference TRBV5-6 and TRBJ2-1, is DAGVTQSPTHLIKTRGQQVTLRCSPKSGHDTVSWYQQALGQGPQFIFQYYEEEERQRGNFPDRFSGHQFPNYSSELNVNALLLGDSALYLCASSLRRDSGTNEQFFGPGTRLTVL.

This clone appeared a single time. This CDR3 reads CASSLASAGAYNEQFF. CDR3 DNA sequence: TGTGCCAGCAGCTTAGCTTCGGCGGGAGCCTACAATGAGCAGTTCTTC. V usage is TRBV7-2 and J usage is TRBJ2-1; TRBD2 matches at 7 bases. From germline, CDR1 is SGHTA and CDR2 FQGNSA. J was trimmed by 2 bases and V by 0 bases; bases with no gene match: 4. This CDR3 contains 16 residues.

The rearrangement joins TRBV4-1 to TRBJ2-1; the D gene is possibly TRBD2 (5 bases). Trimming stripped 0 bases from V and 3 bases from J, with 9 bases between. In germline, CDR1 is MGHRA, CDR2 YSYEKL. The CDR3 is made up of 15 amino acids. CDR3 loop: CASSQETRYYNEQFF. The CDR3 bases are TGCGCCAGCAGCCAAGAAACTAGGTACTACAATGAGCAGTTCTTC.

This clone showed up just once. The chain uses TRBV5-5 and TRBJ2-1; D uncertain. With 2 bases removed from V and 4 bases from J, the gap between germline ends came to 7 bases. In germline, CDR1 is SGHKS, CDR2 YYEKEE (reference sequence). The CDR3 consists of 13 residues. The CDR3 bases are TGTGCCAGCAGCTTATCCAGTTACAATGAGCAGTTCTTC. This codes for CASSLSSYNEQFF. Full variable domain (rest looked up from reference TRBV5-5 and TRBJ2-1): DAGVTQSPTHLIKTRGQQVTLRCSPISGHKSVSWYQQVLGQGPQFIFQYYEKEERGRGNFPDRFSARQFPNYSSELNVNALLLGDSALYLCASSLSSYNEQFFGPGTRLTVL.

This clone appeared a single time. CDR3 nucleotides: TGTGCCAGCAGCTTAGCGGAGCGGTGGTTCTTC. It codes for CASSLAERWFF. V is TRBV7-8 and J is TRBJ2-1; TRBD2 is a possible D gene (5 bases). Trimming pared 0 bases from V and 15 bases from J, leaving 9 bases between. This CDR3 has 11 amino acids. Germline CDR1 SGHVS, CDR2 FQNEAQ.